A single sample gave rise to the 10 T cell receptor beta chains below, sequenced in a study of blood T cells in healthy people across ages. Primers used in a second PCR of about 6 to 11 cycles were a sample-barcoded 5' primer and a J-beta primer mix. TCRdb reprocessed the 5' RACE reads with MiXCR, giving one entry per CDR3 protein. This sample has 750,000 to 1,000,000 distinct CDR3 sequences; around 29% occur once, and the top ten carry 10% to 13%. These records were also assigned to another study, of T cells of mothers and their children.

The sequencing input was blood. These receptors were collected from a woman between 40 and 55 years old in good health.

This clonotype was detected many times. DNA for the CDR3: TGTGCCAGCAGTACGTTGGGAGAGACCCAGTACTTC. It specifies CASSTLGETQYF. V gene TRBV28 combines with J gene TRBJ2-5; D is undetermined. The CDR3 has 12 amino acids. Germline V gene sequence: CDR1 MDHEN, CDR2 SYDVKM. V was clipped by 5 bases and J by 4 bases, with 8 bases between them. The entire variable domain, with the rest obtained from reference TRBV28 and TRBJ2-5, is as follows: DVKVTQSSRYLVKRTGEKVFLECVQDMDHENMFWYRQDPGLGLRLIYFSYDVKMKEKGDIPEGYSVSREKKERFSLILESASTNQTSMYLCASSTLGETQYFGPGTRLLVL.

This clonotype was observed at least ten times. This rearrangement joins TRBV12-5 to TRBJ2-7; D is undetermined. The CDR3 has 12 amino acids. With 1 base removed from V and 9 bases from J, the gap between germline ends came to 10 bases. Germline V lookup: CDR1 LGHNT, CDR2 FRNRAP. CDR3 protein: CASGLDSRPQYF. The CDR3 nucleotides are TGTGCTAGTGGTTTGGACAGTAGACCGCAGTACTTC. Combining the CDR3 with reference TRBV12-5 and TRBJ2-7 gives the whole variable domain DARVTQTPRHKVTEMGQEVTMRCQPILGHNTVFWYRQTMMQGLELLAYFRNRAPLDDSGMPKDRFSAEMPDATLATLKIQPSEPRDSAVYFCASGLDSRPQYFGPGTRLTVT.

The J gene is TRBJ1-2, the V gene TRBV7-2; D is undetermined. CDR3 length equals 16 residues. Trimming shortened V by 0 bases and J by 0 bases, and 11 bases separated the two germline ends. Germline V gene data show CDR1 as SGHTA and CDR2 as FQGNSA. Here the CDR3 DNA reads TGTGCCAGCAGCTTAGCGGCGGCAGTCACTAACTATGGCTACACCTTC. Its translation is CASSLAAAVTNYGYTF. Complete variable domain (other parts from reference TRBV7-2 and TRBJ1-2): GAGVSQSPSNKVTEKGKDVELRCDPISGHTALYWYRQSLGQGLEFLIYFQGNSAPDKSGLPSDRFSAERTGGSVSTLTIQRTQQEDSAVYLCASSLAAAVTNYGYTFGSGTRLTVV.

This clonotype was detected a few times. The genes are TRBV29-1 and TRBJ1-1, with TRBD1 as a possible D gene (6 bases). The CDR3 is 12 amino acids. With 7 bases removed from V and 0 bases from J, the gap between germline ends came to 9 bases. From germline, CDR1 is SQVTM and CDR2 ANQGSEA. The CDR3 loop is CSGGQLNTEAFF. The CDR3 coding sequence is TGCAGCGGGGGACAATTGAACACTGAAGCTTTCTTT.

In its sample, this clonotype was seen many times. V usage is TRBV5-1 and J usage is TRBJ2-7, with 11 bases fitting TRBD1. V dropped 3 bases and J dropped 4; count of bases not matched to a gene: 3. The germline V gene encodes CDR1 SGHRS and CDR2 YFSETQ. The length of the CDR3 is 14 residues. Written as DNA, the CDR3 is TGCGCCAGCAGCTCGGACAGGGGGCCTTACGAGCAGTACTTC. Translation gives CASSSDRGPYEQYF.

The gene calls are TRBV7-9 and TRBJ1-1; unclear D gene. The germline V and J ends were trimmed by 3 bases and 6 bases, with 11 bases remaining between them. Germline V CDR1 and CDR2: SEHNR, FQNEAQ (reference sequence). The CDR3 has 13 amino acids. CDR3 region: CASSLVVEAEAFF. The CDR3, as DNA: TGTGCCAGCAGCTTGGTAGTGGAAGCTGAAGCTTTCTTT.

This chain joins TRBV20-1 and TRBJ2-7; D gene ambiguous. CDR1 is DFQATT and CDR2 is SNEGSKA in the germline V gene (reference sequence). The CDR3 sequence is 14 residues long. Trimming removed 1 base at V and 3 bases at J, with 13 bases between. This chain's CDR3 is CSARVALKHYEQYF. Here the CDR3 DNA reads TGCAGTGCTAGAGTGGCACTTAAACACTACGAGCAGTACTTC.

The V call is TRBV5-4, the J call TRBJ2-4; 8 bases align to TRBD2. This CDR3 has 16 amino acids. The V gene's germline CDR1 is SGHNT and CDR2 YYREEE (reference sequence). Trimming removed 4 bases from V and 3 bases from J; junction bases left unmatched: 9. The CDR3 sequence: CASSPISGGGKNIQYF. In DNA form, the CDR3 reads TGTGCCAGCAGCCCGATCTCGGGAGGGGGCAAAAACATTCAGTACTTC.

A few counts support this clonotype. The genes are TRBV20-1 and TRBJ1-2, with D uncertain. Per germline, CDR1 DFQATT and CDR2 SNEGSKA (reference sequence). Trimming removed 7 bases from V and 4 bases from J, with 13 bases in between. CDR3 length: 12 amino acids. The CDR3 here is CSVRRPGYGYTF. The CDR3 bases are TGCAGTGTAAGACGGCCTGGCTATGGCTACACCTTC.

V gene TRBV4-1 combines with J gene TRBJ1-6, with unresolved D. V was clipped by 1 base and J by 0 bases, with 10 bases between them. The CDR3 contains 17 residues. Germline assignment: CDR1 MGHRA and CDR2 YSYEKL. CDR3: CASSQVRQISYNSPLHF. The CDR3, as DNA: TGCGCCAGCAGCCAAGTGCGACAAATCTCCTATAATTCACCCCTCCACTTT.